Reported below is one T cell receptor beta chain. In the source study's methods: Estimates of nucleated cell counts were drawn from the amplification of reference gene primers. Some clones are missing from TCRdb's copy, which holds only in-frame ones; the method was immunoSEQ multiplex PCR. The V and J calls and clone size come from that table; D and trimming were worked out from the DNA. The data contain fewer than 350,000 clones, roughly 90% of them singletons. The sample belongs to a study of blood T cell repertoires in COVID-19. Study-level background: COVID-19 samples collected from the United States, Italy and Spain covered acute and convalescent phases. Nucleic acid was either cDNA or gDNA, and it came from T cells, B-cell-depleted T cells, or PBMCs.

The J segment lost 2 bases and the V segment lost 3 bases, leaving 3 bases of the junction unmatched. CDR3 length: 15 amino acids. The germline gives CDR1 SGHTS, CDR2 YDEGEE. Enrollment of patients from Seattle took place during active infection, with longitudinal follow-up. Material: peripheral blood. This sequence originates from a man aged 30-40 years with COVID-19, enrolled during active disease. The V call is TRBV5-8, the J call TRBJ1-4; 8 bases agree with TRBD1. In DNA, the CDR3 is TGTGCCAGCAGCTCTGGGACAGGCACTAATGAAAAACTGTTTTTT. Translation: CASSSGTGTNEKLFF.